Listed below are T cell receptor beta chains from one sample, sequenced in a study of cytomegalovirus exposure and HLA in healthy donors. Sequenced by immunoSEQ multiplex PCR; TCRdb stores in-frame clones only, minus some. Counted here are about 110,000 clones, 82% occurring once; the ten biggest clones make up roughly 1.5%. The material sequenced was PBMCs. All receptors come from a man aged 50 to 59 in good health and CMV-seronegative. CDR3s include the opening cysteine and the closing phenylalanine or tryptophan. The D gene is left open where the match is weak. The size of a clone is reported for some rows only, either as once, few or many, or as a class for expanded clones.

J gene | clone size | D gene | V gene | CDR3 protein | CDR3 DNA
TRBJ2-5 | few | TRBD2 | TRBV7-3 | CASSLGTSGGAETQYF | TGTGCCAGCAGCTTAGGGACTAGCGGGGGGGCCGAGACCCAGTACTTC
TRBJ1-2 | once | - | TRBV11-2 | CASSSVRFNYGYTF | TGTGCCAGCAGCTCCGTGCGGTTTAACTATGGCTACACCTTC
TRBJ1-6 | once | - | TRBV15 | CATSMESSYNSPLHF | TGTGCCACCAGCATGGAGAGCTCCTATAATTCACCCCTCCACTTT
TRBJ1-2 | - | TRBD1 | TRBV19 | CASQRQGAYGYTF | TGTGCCAGTCAAAGACAGGGGGCGTATGGCTACACCTTC
TRBJ1-5 | - | TRBD1 | TRBV13 | CASSNGRQGNQPQHF | TGTGCCAGCAGCAACGGGCGACAGGGTAATCAGCCCCAGCATTTT
TRBJ1-5 | - | - | TRBV6-5 | CASHPGLGNQPQHF | TGTGCCAGCCACCCAGGGTTAGGCAATCAGCCCCAGCATTTT
TRBJ1-1 | few | TRBD1 | TRBV4-1 | CASSQVQGGLNTEAFF | TGCGCCAGCAGCCAAGTCCAGGGGGGCCTGAACACTGAAGCTTTCTTT
TRBJ1-3 | once | TRBD1 | TRBV5-1 | CASSPGQGKRGNTIYF | TGCGCCAGCAGCCCCGGACAGGGGAAAAGGGGAAACACCATATATTTT
TRBJ1-2 | - | TRBD1 | TRBV19 | CASRKSRGSYGYTF | TGTGCCAGTAGGAAGTCCAGGGGGTCCTATGGCTACACCTTC
TRBJ2-2 | - | - | TRBV29-1 | CSVEIGGSGELFF | TGCAGCGTTGAGATTGGCGGCTCTGGGGAGCTGTTTTTT